A single count supports the clone carrying this T cell receptor beta chain. Its target is unknown. The source of the sample is a study of shared clonotypes between healthy human individuals. Study in general: The cohort comprised a couple of women and a few men. Their ages spanned 18 to 49 years. Study-level points and caveats: Estimated richness was generally greater in naive than memory subsets.

Deep-level assay runs were performed. Sequencing was performed with immunoSEQ multiplex PCR; in TCRdb, only in-frame clones are kept and a portion is missing. This sample yields around 940,000 clones, of which over 60% are seen a single time; roughly 1.5% belongs to the top ten. V lost 8 bases and J 1 base, leaving 11 bases between the germline ends. The CDR3 runs to 13 residues. The germline gives CDR1 MNHNS, CDR2 SASEGT. Sequencing was performed on memory CD4+ T cells sorted from blood. The subset: CD45RA-negative fraction. The source of this sequence is a man between 18 and 35 years old in good health. V is TRBV6-1 and J is TRBJ2-5; D gene ambiguous. The CDR3: CASHPSSQETQYF. The CDR3 nucleotides are TGTGCCAGCCATCCGTCATCCCAAGAGACCCAGTACTTC.